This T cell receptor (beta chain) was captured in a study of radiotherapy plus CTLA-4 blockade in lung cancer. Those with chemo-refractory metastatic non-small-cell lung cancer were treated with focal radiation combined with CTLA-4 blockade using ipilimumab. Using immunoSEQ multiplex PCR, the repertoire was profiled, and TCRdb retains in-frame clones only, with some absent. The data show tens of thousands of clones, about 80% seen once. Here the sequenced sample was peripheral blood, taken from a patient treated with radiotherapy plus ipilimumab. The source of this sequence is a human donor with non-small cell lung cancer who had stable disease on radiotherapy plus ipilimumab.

The CDR3 bases are TGTGCCAGTAGCGGACAATTCCACGAGCAGTACTTC. Translating gives CASSGQFHEQYF. This sequence joins TRBV19 and TRBJ2-7, with TRBD1 as a possible D gene (5 bases). Trimming shortened V by 6 bases and J by 5 bases, and 11 bases separated the two germline ends. Germline CDR1 reads LNHDA; CDR2 reads SQIVND (reference sequence). This CDR3 has 12 amino acids.